This entry describes one T cell receptor beta chain. This clonotype was recorded at least ten times. There is no known antigen for this receptor. No base qualities exist here, and no much larger clone lies one base off it. The data are from a study of T cells in Graves' hyperthyroidism and ophthalmopathy (dated by TCRdb to the late 2010s). Concerning the study at large: Peripheral blood was sampled at the time of initial diagnosis, prior to any treatment. To identify distinguishing TCR V-J signatures, a discovery cohort of around 100 patients was used, comprising roughly 45 with Graves' ophthalmopathy and 55 to 65 with stable Graves' hyperthyroidism. Whether ophthalmopathy could be predicted prospectively was tested in an independent validation cohort made up of under 20 hyperthyroidism patients plus 17 patients who later progressed to ophthalmopathy. The 90 to 100 discovery patients were randomly split 7:3 into training and test sets. Thyroid tissue and blood T-cell repertoires from six Graves' hyperthyroidism patients were also compared in the study. After sampling, hyperthyroidism patients received methimazole starting at 30 mg daily, and ophthalmopathy patients received high-dose intravenous methylprednisolone. The paper reports TCR Vbeta CDR3 sequencing of approximately 140 peripheral blood samples: some 44 ophthalmopathy, roughly 80 hyperthyroidism and around 17 progressor patients. Beyond this particular receptor, the publication reports: Sample size was not statistically predetermined, and investigators were not blinded to group allocation. A 13 V-J signature model separated ophthalmopathy from stable hyperthyroidism, with nearly 90% sensitivity and just under 84% specificity in cross-validation and 80%/75% in testing. In validation, the model predicted progression to ophthalmopathy a median of roughly 6.1 months before onset, with about 64% sensitivity and roughly 77% specificity. Most expanded thyroid clonotypes (frequency above 0.001) were also detected in blood, suggesting blood repertoires may reflect thyroid immune responses.

Amplification of TCR beta CDR3 regions was carried out from RNA transcripts. The TCR CDR3 was subjected to a first round of RT-PCR using the HTBI primer set and the Qiagen OneStep RT-PCR kit. Libraries were constructed in a second round of multiplex PCR, after which size selection and purification were carried out. Libraries were sequenced paired-end with 100 bp reads on an Illumina HiSeq2000. Regarding the original processing steps: SOAPnuke was used to process the raw data, throwing out any read that contained adapters or uncalled bases, had a mean Phred below 15, or lacked an exact constant-primer or identifier match. COPE v1.2.5 was used to merge high-quality paired reads, and clonotypes were defined as unique nucleotide sequences. MiTCR v1.1 was used to align clonotypes to the IMGT TRBV, TRBD and TRBJ reference segments. Only V-J combinations with frequency above 0.0001, covering 99% to 99.2% of repertoires, were analysed. A TCS score was defined as the ratio of F50 (clonal expansion) to E x V (chaos), with BLOSUM62-based TCRdist applied between CDR3 peptides within each V-J. Welch's t-statistics and random forest reduced approximately 520 V-J features to around 14, which were used in a naive Bayes classifier (R e1071). The raw public reads went through TCRdb reprocessing: fastp at Q25, MiXCR clone calling, in-frame beta chains kept. Identical CDR3 proteins give one entry, which carries the most common genes and DNA. The V and J calls follow TCRdb's processing rather than the paper's. The sample profile shows over 500,000 distinct CDR3 sequences; 17% of them were found once. The ten top clones hold approximately 15% of the sample.

From the cysteine up to the phenylalanine, the CDR3 has a length of 14 residues. CDR3 DNA only is kept here, 42 bases in frame from base 1. V ends up 3 bases short and J 4 bases short, with an unmatched junction base count of 5. Ophthalmopathy patients had moderately to severely active disease, with a Clinical Activity Score of 3 or more, a NOSPECS grade of 4 or more, and a disease duration of less than 3 months. Patients with uncontrolled infections, other autoimmune diseases, pregnancy or lactation were excluded. Diagnoses were based on clinical symptoms, serum thyroxine and TRAb, thyroid ultrasound and orbital computed tomography. PBMCs were separated from over 9 ml of fresh peripheral blood using Ficoll-Paque density gradient centrifugation. Total RNA was extracted with Trizol reagent, and quality was checked on an Agilent 2100 Bioanalyzer.

This clonotype was obtained from a woman under 30 with Graves' ophthalmopathy. The V gene is TRBV12-3 or TRBV12-4 and the J gene is TRBJ2-5; TRBD1 fits 7 bases in the junction. Sequencing was done on a sample of blood. CDR3 protein: CASSFRQGGETQYF. At the DNA level, the sequence is TGTGCCAGCAGTTTCAGACAGGGCGGAGAGACCCAGTACTTC.